The 11 T cell receptor beta chains below all came from one sample that was sequenced in a study of long-term antiretroviral therapy in people with HIV. The immunoSEQ assay was v3.0, run at survey level. Only in-frame clones appear in the TCRdb table, and some are missing; sequencing was by immunoSEQ multiplex PCR. The repertoire holds about 15,000 clones, with around 89% as singletons. Sample: unsorted PBMCs, taken 6.9 years after starting antiretroviral therapy. The receptors were gathered from a man in his forties or fifties with HIV.

The chain has TRBV4-3 and TRBJ2-7; unclear D gene. The CDR3 loop spans 13 amino acids. V shed 6 bases and J shed 3 bases, with 12 bases lying between them. Germline V gene lookup returns CDR1 LGHNA and CDR2 YSLEER. The CDR3 DNA follows: TGCGCCAGCAGTAGAAACGTGGACTACGAGCAGTACTTC. As protein: CASSRNVDYEQYF.

This rearrangement joins TRBV10-3 to TRBJ2-7; no firm D call. Between the trimmed V and J ends, which lost 4 bases and 3 bases, there was a span of 10 bases. The CDR3 runs 13 residues. Germline loops: CDR1 ENHRY, CDR2 SYGVKD. The CDR3 nucleotides read TGTGCCATCAGTGGGCAGGAGTTCTACGAGCAGTACTTC. Translation gives CAISGQEFYEQYF.

The DNA for the CDR3 is TGTGCCAGCAGTTCCCGAAGACAGGGGCGGCCCTACGAGCAGTACTTC. Residues: CASSSRRQGRPYEQYF. This rearrangement joins TRBV2 to TRBJ2-7; 8 bases align to TRBD1. CDR1 is SNHLY, CDR2 FYNNEI, per germline. The CDR3 sequence is 16 residues long. V shed 5 bases and J 2 bases; nucleotides not matched to a gene: 11.

V usage is TRBV6-1 and J usage is TRBJ2-1; the match to TRBD2 covers 8 bases. The length of the CDR3 is 17 residues. CDR1 and CDR2 (germline): MNHNS, SASEGT. V lost 2 bases and J lost 5; bases outside the gene matches: 11. The chain's CDR3 is CASSERGELLADNEQFF. CDR3 DNA: TGTGCCAGCAGTGAACGCGGGGAGCTACTAGCGGACAATGAGCAGTTCTTC.

In its sample, this clone was seen once. The chain combines TRBV7-8 with TRBJ2-5, with TRBD2 matching 7 bases. This CDR3 contains 13 residues. V was clipped by 5 bases and J by 0 bases; unmatched bases: 0. Germline assignment: CDR1 SGHVS and CDR2 FQNEAQ. The CDR3 DNA reads TGTGCCAGCAGCGGGGGGGACCAAGAGACCCAGTACTTC. Amino acid sequence: CASSGGDQETQYF.

The V and J genes are TRBV5-6 and TRBJ2-5; tentative D call: TRBD2 (6 bases). Germline-derived CDR1 and CDR2 are SGHDT and YYEEEE. The ends were cut back, 6 bases at V and 4 bases at J, with 16 bases in the middle. The CDR3 sequence is 14 residues long. The CDR3 protein is CASTLGGWGETQYF. The CDR3 DNA is TGTGCCAGCACCCTTGGGGGGTGGGGAGAGACCCAGTACTTC.

This clone is a singleton in its sample. The chain joins TRBV19 to TRBJ1-1; 8 nucleotides agree with TRBD1. The CDR3 has 16 amino acids. CDR1 is LNHDA and CDR2 is SQIVND in the germline V gene (reference sequence). The junction had 9 bases not matched to a gene; V was cut back by 6 bases and J by 0 bases. DNA of the CDR3: TGTGCCAGTAGCAAACCAGGGACAGGTTTGAACACTGAAGCTTTCTTT. Residues: CASSKPGTGLNTEAFF.

This rearrangement joins TRBV11-2 to TRBJ1-2, with no clear D. Trimming removed 4 bases from V and 2 bases from J, with 8 bases in between. CDR1 SGHAT and CDR2 FQNNGV come from the germline V gene. The CDR3 spans 13 residues. CDR3 in amino acids: CASSSWANYGYTF. The CDR3 coding sequence is TGTGCCAGCAGCTCCTGGGCCAACTATGGCTACACCTTC.

To note about this clone: In the same sample, other DNA sequences code for this CDR3. The chain is built from TRBV11-2 and TRBJ2-1; TRBD2 is a possible D gene (5 bases). This CDR3 is 13 amino acids long. Germline assignment: CDR1 SGHAT and CDR2 FQNNGV. The V and J ends lost 0 bases and 9 bases respectively, with 9 bases between them. The CDR3 loop reads CASSLDPSREQFF. The CDR3 DNA is TGTGCCAGCAGCTTAGATCCTAGCCGTGAGCAGTTCTTC.

The chain combines TRBV27 with TRBJ1-4; D gene unclear. CDR1 and CDR2 (germline): MNHEY, SMNVEV (reference sequence). The CDR3 is made up of 15 amino acids. Between the trimmed V and J ends, which lost 2 bases and 5 bases, there was a span of 12 bases. CDR3 in DNA: TGTGCCAGCAGTTTAAATCACCGACCGAATGAAAAACTGTTTTTT. Translated: CASSLNHRPNEKLFF.

V gene TRBV29-1 combines with J gene TRBJ2-6; 9 nucleotides agree with TRBD1. From germline, CDR1 is SQVTM and CDR2 ANQGSEA. This CDR3 contains 18 residues. V shed 5 bases, J shed 3 bases, and the junction held 14 bases outside the gene matches. This chain's CDR3 is CSVRVTGTGSYGANVLTF. The CDR3 nucleotides read TGCAGCGTTAGAGTCACCGGGACAGGGAGTTATGGGGCCAACGTCCTGACTTTC.